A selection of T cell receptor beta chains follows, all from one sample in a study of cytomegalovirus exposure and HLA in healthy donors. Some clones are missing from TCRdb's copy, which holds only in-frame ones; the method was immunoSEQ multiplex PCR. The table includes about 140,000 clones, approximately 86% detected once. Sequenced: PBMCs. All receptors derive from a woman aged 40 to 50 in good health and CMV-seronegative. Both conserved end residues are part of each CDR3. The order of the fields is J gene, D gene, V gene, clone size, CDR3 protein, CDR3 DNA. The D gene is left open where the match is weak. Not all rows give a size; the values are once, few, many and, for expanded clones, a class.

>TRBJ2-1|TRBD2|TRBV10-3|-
CAISTTILAGEVDEQFF
TGTGCCATCAGCACCACGATACTAGCGGGAGAGGTGGATGAGCAGTTCTTC
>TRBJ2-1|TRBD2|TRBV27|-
CASSWASGSGVEQFF
TGTGCCAGCAGTTGGGCTAGCGGGAGCGGGGTGGAGCAGTTCTTC
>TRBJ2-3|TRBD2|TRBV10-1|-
CASSVTSGRLGDTQYF
TGCGCCAGCAGTGTGACTAGCGGGAGATTAGGAGATACGCAGTATTTT
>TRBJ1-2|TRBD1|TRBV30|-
CAWSNKGQATLYGYTF
TGTGCCTGGAGTAACAAAGGACAGGCTACCTTATATGGCTACACCTTC
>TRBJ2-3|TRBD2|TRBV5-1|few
CASSLGLAGADTQYF
TGCGCCAGCAGCTTGGGACTAGCGGGAGCAGATACGCAGTATTTT
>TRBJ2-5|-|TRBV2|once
CASSAGLQETQYF
TGTGCCAGCAGTGCAGGTCTCCAAGAGACCCAGTACTTC
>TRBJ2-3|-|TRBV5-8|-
CASSLWQGRDTQYF
TGTGCCAGCAGCTTGTGGCAGGGGAGAGATACGCAGTATTTT
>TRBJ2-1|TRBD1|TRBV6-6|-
CASSYTGQGNPNEQFF
TGTGCCAGCAGTTACACGGGACAGGGTAATCCCAATGAGCAGTTCTTC
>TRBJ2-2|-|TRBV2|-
CASAGVRNTGELFF
TGTGCCAGCGCGGGCGTCCGAAACACCGGGGAGCTGTTTTTT
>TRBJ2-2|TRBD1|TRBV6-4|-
CASSAQGASSGELFF
TGTGCCAGCAGTGCACAGGGGGCGAGTTCCGGGGAGCTGTTTTTT
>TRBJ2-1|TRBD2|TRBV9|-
CASSVVAGSYNEQFF
TGTGCCAGCAGCGTAGTAGCGGGGTCGTACAATGAGCAGTTCTTC
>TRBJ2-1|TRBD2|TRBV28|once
CASSLRLAPNKGQFF
TGTGCCAGCAGTTTGAGACTAGCGCCCAATAAGGGGCAGTTCTTC
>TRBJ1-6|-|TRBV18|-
CASSADSNSPLHF
TGTGCCAGCTCAGCGGACAGTAATTCACCCCTCCACTTT
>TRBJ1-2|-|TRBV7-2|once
CASSPTEVYGYTF
TGTGCCAGCAGCCCAACAGAAGTCTATGGCTACACCTTC
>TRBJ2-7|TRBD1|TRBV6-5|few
CASSYRTGDEQYF
TGTGCCAGCAGTTACAGGACAGGGGACGAGCAGTACTTC
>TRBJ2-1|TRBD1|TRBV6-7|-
CASRPTGDNEQFF
TGTGCCAGCAGACCGACAGGGGATAATGAGCAGTTCTTC
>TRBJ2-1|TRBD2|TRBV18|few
CASSPWLAGGLDNEQFF
TGTGCCAGCTCCCCTTGGCTAGCGGGAGGCCTAGACAATGAGCAGTTCTTC
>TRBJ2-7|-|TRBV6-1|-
CASSEGSTGNYEQYF
TGTGCCAGCAGTGAAGGAAGTACTGGTAACTACGAGCAGTACTTC
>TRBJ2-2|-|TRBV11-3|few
CASSLGHTNTGELFF
TGTGCCAGCAGCCTGGGACACACGAACACCGGGGAGCTGTTTTTT
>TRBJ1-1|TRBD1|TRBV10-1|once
CASSEGQGLNTEAFF
TGCGCCAGCAGTGAGGGACAGGGCTTAAACACTGAAGCTTTCTTT
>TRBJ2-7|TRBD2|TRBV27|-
CASSVLAGEGEQYF
TGTGCCAGCAGTGTTCTAGCGGGAGAAGGCGAGCAGTACTTC
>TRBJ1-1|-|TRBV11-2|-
CASSLVLDMNTEAFF
TGTGCCAGCAGCTTAGTACTCGATATGAACACTGAAGCTTTCTTT
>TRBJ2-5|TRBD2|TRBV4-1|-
CASSQGLAETQETQYF
TGCGCCAGCAGCCAAGGACTAGCGGAAACCCAAGAGACCCAGTACTTC
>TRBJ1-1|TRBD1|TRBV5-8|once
CASSFGLLQGWNTEAFF
TGTGCCAGCAGCTTTGGGCTTCTACAGGGGTGGAACACTGAAGCTTTCTTT
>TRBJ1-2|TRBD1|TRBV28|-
CASNLPGGRGGYTF
TGTGCCAGCAACCTCCCAGGGGGCCGGGGTGGCTACACCTTC
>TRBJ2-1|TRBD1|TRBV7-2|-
CASSQTGFPSYNEQFF
TGTGCCAGCAGCCAGACAGGGTTTCCGTCCTACAATGAGCAGTTCTTC
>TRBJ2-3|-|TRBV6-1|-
CASSEAGDTQYF
TGTGCCAGCAGTGAAGCCGGGGATACGCAGTATTTT
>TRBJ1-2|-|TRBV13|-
CASSGPSRGGYTF
TGTGCCAGCAGCGGGCCTTCTCGTGGCGGCTACACCTTC
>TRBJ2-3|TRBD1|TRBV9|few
CASSVRDRAPSFSTDTQYF
TGTGCCAGCAGCGTTAGGGACAGGGCCCCATCCTTCAGCACAGATACGCAGTATTTT
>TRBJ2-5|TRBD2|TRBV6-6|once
CASSSREWAGGEQYF
TGTGCCAGCAGTTCAAGAGAGTGGGCCGGGGGGGAGCAGTACTTC
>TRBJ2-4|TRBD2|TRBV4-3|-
CASSQGSGSINIQYF
TGCGCCAGCAGCCAAGGTAGCGGGAGTATCAACATTCAGTACTTC
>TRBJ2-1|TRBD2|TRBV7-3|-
CASSRGLATYNEQFF
TGTGCCAGCAGCCGTGGACTAGCGACCTACAATGAGCAGTTCTTC
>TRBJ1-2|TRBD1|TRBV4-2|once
CASSQKGGPGGELGGYTF
TGTGCCAGCAGCCAAAAAGGGGGGCCAGGGGGCGAATTAGGTGGCTACACCTTC
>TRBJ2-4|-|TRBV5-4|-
CASSSRGGLAKNIQYF
TGTGCCAGCAGCTCACGTGGGGGGTTAGCCAAAAACATTCAGTACTTC
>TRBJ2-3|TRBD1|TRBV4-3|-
CASSPRGPGGEVNTQYF
TGCGCCAGCAGCCCACGGGGTCCAGGGGGCGAAGTAAATACGCAGTATTTT
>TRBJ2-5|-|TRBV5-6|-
CASSPGLPQETQYF
TGTGCCAGCAGCCCGGGACTCCCTCAAGAGACCCAGTACTTC
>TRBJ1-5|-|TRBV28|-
CASSLQGQPQHF
TGTGCCAGCAGTTTACAGGGTCAGCCCCAGCATTTT
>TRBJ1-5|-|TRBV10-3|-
CAISNRAGNQPQHF
TGTGCCATCAGTAACAGGGCTGGCAATCAGCCCCAGCATTTT
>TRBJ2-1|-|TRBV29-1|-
CSVLLGGGYNEQFF
TGCAGCGTCCTCCTGGGGGGAGGCTACAATGAGCAGTTCTTC
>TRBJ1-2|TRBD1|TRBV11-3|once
CASSKQQGFGYTF
TGTGCCAGCAGCAAACAACAGGGGTTTGGCTACACCTTC
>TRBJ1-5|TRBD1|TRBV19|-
CASRTPGQGASGNQPQHF
TGTGCCAGTAGAACCCCGGGACAGGGGGCGAGTGGCAATCAGCCCCAGCATTTT
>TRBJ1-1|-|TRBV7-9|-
CASSFTGPNTEAFF
TGTGCCAGCAGCTTTACAGGCCCGAACACTGAAGCTTTCTTT
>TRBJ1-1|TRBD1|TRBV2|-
CASSDRGPVTEAFF
TGTGCCAGCAGTGACAGGGGGCCGGTTACTGAAGCTTTCTTT
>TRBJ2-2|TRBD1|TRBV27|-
CASSSGGSANTGELFF
TGTGCCAGCAGTTCAGGGGGATCGGCGAACACCGGGGAGCTGTTTTTT